The 23 T cell receptor beta chains below were found in one sample sequenced in a study of blood T cell repertoires in COVID-19. TCRdb keeps only in-frame clones here, not all; method: immunoSEQ multiplex PCR. Among hundreds of thousands of clones, 86% were seen once, and the ten largest hold roughly 1.9%. Sequencing was performed on PBMCs or T cells enriched from blood (not recorded which). The receptor source for this set is a woman between 45 and 65 years old who had recovered from COVID-19.

V is TRBV5-1 and J is TRBJ1-2, with 8 bases identical to TRBD1. Germline CDR1 reads SGHRS; CDR2 reads YFSETQ. The CDR3 has 17 residues. Trimming at V came to 0 bases and at J to 4 bases, leaving 11 bases not matched to a gene. The CDR3 nucleotides are TGCGCCAGCAGCTTGGCGTCAGGGGGCGAGTTCGGCTATGGCTACACCTTC. Protein sequence: CASSLASGGEFGYGYTF. The full variable domain, rest sourced from reference TRBV5-1 and TRBJ1-2, is KAGVTQTPRYLIKTRGQQVTLSCSPISGHRSVSWYQQTPGQGLQFLFEYFSETQRNKGNFPGRFSGRQFSNSRSEMNVSTLELGDSALYLCASSLASGGEFGYGYTFGSGTRLTVV.

The CDR3 loop reads CSVGVTEAFF. The CDR3 DNA follows: TGCAGCGTCGGTGTTACTGAAGCTTTCTTT. The chain uses TRBV29-1 and TRBJ1-1; D ambiguous. Germline CDR1 reads SQVTM; CDR2 reads ANQGSEA. This CDR3 has 10 residues. V lost 6 bases and J 5 bases, leaving 7 bases between the germline ends.

The V and J genes are TRBV4-1 and TRBJ2-6, with D possibly matching TRBD1 (6 bases). The length of the CDR3 is 19 residues. Germline-derived CDR1 and CDR2 are MGHRA and YSYEKL. Trimming removed 3 bases from V and 2 bases from J, with 20 bases in between. DNA for the CDR3: TGCGCCAGCAGCCAGGGAAGACAGGTAGCTGGCCCTGGGGCCAACGTCCTGACTTTC. This gives the protein CASSQGRQVAGPGANVLTF.

This rearrangement joins TRBV7-9 to TRBJ1-1; TRBD1 matches 8 bases. J was trimmed by 4 bases and V by 1 base; bases with no gene match: 5. Germline V lookup: CDR1 SEHNR, CDR2 FQNEAQ (reference sequence). The CDR3 contains 15 residues. The CDR3 DNA sequence: TGTGCCAGCAGCTTAGTGACAGGGGTGAGCACTGAAGCTTTCTTT. Translation: CASSLVTGVSTEAFF.

This chain links TRBV18 with TRBJ1-2; unclear D gene. This CDR3 is built from 17 residues. Trimming cost V 3 bases and J 2 bases, with 19 bases left between them. Germline V gene lookup returns CDR1 KGHSH and CDR2 LQKENI. In DNA, the CDR3 is TGTGCCAGCTCACCCCTATCGCAATCCGCGGCCAACTATGGCTACACCTTC. Translated: CASSPLSQSAANYGYTF. The whole variable domain, filled in from reference TRBV18 and TRBJ1-2, reads NAGVMQNPRHLVRRRGQEARLRCSPMKGHSHVYWYRQLPEEGLKFMVYLQKENIIDESGMPKERFSAEFPKEGPSILRIQQVVRGDSAAYFCASSPLSQSAANYGYTFGSGTRLTVV.

The genes are TRBV20-1 and TRBJ2-1, with D possibly matching TRBD2 (5 bases). This CDR3 region has 14 residues. V gave up 3 bases and J gave up 3 bases, with 12 bases separating them. The germline V gene has CDR1 DFQATT and CDR2 SNEGSKA (reference sequence). CDR3 coding DNA: TGCAGTGCTAGTGTCTCCCGGGGCTACAATGAGCAGTTCTTC. Protein product: CSASVSRGYNEQFF.

Comments on this clone: A junction end diverges from the germline sequence, so it may reflect a read error. This chain links TRBV7-7 with TRBJ2-3; TRBD2 matches at 9 bases. Germline lookup yields CDR1 SSHAT and CDR2 FNYEAQ (reference sequence). This CDR3 is 15 amino acids long. The CDR3 nucleotides read TGTGCTAGCAGCTTAGCGGGGGCTAGCACAGATACGCAGTATTTT. This gives the protein CASSLAGASTDTQYF.

The gene calls are TRBV9 and TRBJ1-3; D is possibly TRBD1 (5 bases). The germline V and J ends were trimmed by 3 bases and 0 bases, with 10 bases remaining between them. CDR1 is SGDLS and CDR2 is YYNGEE in the germline V gene. The CDR3 sequence is 15 residues long. DNA of the CDR3: TGTGCCAGCAGCGAGGGGATCAACTCTGGAAACACCATATATTTT. It is translated as CASSEGINSGNTIYF.

This chain joins TRBV9 and TRBJ2-5; 9 nucleotides align to TRBD1. Germline V CDR1 and CDR2: SGDLS, YYNGEE. V dropped 4 bases and J dropped 3; count of bases not matched to a gene: 4. The CDR3 contains 14 residues. CDR3 DNA: TGTGCCAGCAGCACCTGGACAGGGGAAGAGACCCAGTACTTC. It codes for CASSTWTGEETQYF.

The V gene is TRBV4-1, the J gene TRBJ2-4; 13 nucleotides agree with TRBD2. V was clipped by 4 bases and J by 2 bases; unmatched bases: 5. Looked up from germline, CDR1 is MGHRA and CDR2 is YSYEKL. The CDR3 is made up of 17 amino acids. CDR3 protein: CASSRGLAGSSKNIQYF. DNA of the CDR3: TGCGCCAGCAGCCGGGGACTAGCGGGGTCATCCAAAAACATTCAGTACTTC.

The rearrangement joins TRBV4-3 to TRBJ1-2; D might be TRBD1 (5 bases). The length of the CDR3 is 12 residues. V was trimmed by 4 bases and J by 8 bases, leaving 11 bases between them. Germline V gives CDR1 LGHNA, CDR2 YSLEER. CDR3 bases: TGCGCCAGCAGCCCGTCAGGGCTGGGCTACACCTTC. Amino acids: CASSPSGLGYTF.

The gene calls are TRBV2 and TRBJ2-7; unclear D gene. Germline V gene sequence: CDR1 SNHLY, CDR2 FYNNEI. The CDR3 loop spans 14 amino acids. V gave up 6 bases and J gave up 3 bases, with 15 bases separating them. The CDR3 reads CASRTPLGFYEQYF. The CDR3 nucleotides read TGTGCCAGCAGGACACCACTTGGGTTCTACGAGCAGTACTTC.

This clone has more than one count but fewer than ten. This sequence joins TRBV7-2 and TRBJ2-7, with D maybe TRBD2 (5 bases). CDR1 SGHTA and CDR2 FQGNSA come from the germline V gene. The V end was cut by 1 base, the J end by 7 bases, with 11 bases between. This CDR3 has 13 residues. In DNA form, the CDR3 reads TGTGCCAGCAGCTTAGAGAGGGTCGGAGAGCAGTACTTC. Its translation: CASSLERVGEQYF.

The chain links TRBV18 to TRBJ1-6, with no clear D. Germline V gene sequence: CDR1 KGHSH, CDR2 LQKENI. V was clipped by 2 bases and J by 10 bases, with 9 bases between them. CDR3 length: 13 residues. The CDR3 sequence is CASSPGSGSPLHF. CDR3 DNA sequence: TGTGCCAGCTCACCAGGGAGTGGGTCACCCCTCCACTTT.

The chain carries TRBV6-9 and TRBJ1-2; 7 nucleotides match TRBD1. V shed 0 bases, J shed 7 bases, and the junction held 11 bases outside the gene matches. The CDR3 is made up of 16 amino acids. CDR1 MNHGY and CDR2 SVAAGI come from the germline V gene. CDR3 in DNA: TGTGCCAGCAGTTATTCTGCAGCACGACAGGGAAGTGGCTACACCTTC. Protein sequence: CASSYSAARQGSGYTF.

The gene calls are TRBV19 and TRBJ1-6; 7 nucleotides line up with TRBD1. This CDR3 spans 14 amino acids. Per germline, CDR1 LNHDA and CDR2 SQIVND (reference sequence). The V segment lost 8 bases and the J segment 9 bases; nucleotides outside the gene matches: 10. This CDR3 is CASQTQGSASPLHF. As DNA, the CDR3 is TGTGCCAGTCAGACACAGGGGAGTGCTTCACCCCTCCACTTT.

The chain employs TRBV2 and TRBJ2-7; 9 nucleotides match TRBD1. The CDR3 runs 16 residues. V trimming: 10 bases; J trimming: 4 bases; junction bases outside the gene matches: 17. The germline V gene encodes CDR1 SNHLY and CDR2 FYNNEI. In DNA form, the CDR3 reads TGTGCCACCCCGAGAGGGAAGGGACAGGGTGTGTACGAGCAGTACTTC. This codes for CATPRGKGQGVYEQYF.

This clone was seen just once. The chain has TRBV7-2 and TRBJ2-7, with 7 bases lining up with TRBD1. The CDR3 length is 14 residues. J lost 3 bases, V lost 4 bases, and 6 bases had no gene match. Germline values: CDR1 SGHTA, CDR2 FQGNSA. The CDR3 sequence: CASSSGQPVYEQYF. The CDR3 DNA follows: TGTGCCAGCAGCTCGGGACAGCCTGTCTACGAGCAGTACTTC.

The rearrangement joins TRBV29-1 to TRBJ2-1; TRBD2 matches 7 bases. The CDR3 runs 15 residues. V shed 2 bases and J 8 bases; nucleotides not matched to a gene: 12. Per the germline V gene, CDR1 is SQVTM and CDR2 is ANQGSEA. The CDR3 region is CSVEWGGLPGDEQFF. For the CDR3, the DNA is TGCAGCGTTGAATGGGGGGGTCTCCCAGGAGATGAGCAGTTCTTC.

The chain carries TRBV19 and TRBJ1-6; 8 bases line up with TRBD1. There are 14 residues in the CDR3. With V trimmed by 5 bases and J by 7 bases, 4 bases remained unmatched. Germline CDR1 LNHDA, CDR2 SQIVND (reference sequence). CDR3: CASSVRDRNSPLHF. DNA for the CDR3: TGTGCCAGTAGTGTCCGGGACAGGAATTCACCCCTCCACTTT. The full variable domain, in which reference TRBV19 and TRBJ1-6 provide the parts outside the CDR3, is DGGITQSPKYLFRKEGQNVTLSCEQNLNHDAMYWYRQDPGQGLRLIYYSQIVNDFQKGDIAEGYSVSREKKESFPLTVTSAQKNPTAFYLCASSVRDRNSPLHFGNGTRLTVT.

The chain recombines TRBV23-1 with TRBJ1-2; 9 nucleotides line up with TRBD1. TRBV23-1 belongs to the ORF category, with a function that is uncertain. The CDR3 runs 15 residues. Germline trimming cut 3 bases from V and 7 bases from J; bases unmatched to any gene: 9. The CDR3 loop is CASSHLQGAPVGYTF. CDR3 DNA sequence: TGCGCCAGCAGTCACCTACAGGGGGCACCGGTTGGCTACACCTTC.

In its sample, this clone was seen a few times. V is TRBV3-1 (or the pseudogene TRBV3-2) and J is TRBJ1-2; the D gene is possibly TRBD1 (5 bases). V shed 3 bases and J shed 4 bases, with 18 bases lying between them. The CDR3 is 16 amino acids. Germline V gene data show CDR1 as LGHDT and CDR2 as YNNKEL (reference sequence). CDR3 in DNA: TGTGCCAGCAGCCAGTCCGACGGACACGGCTTCTATGGCTACACCTTC. Amino acids: CASSQSDGHGFYGYTF.

J is TRBJ1-2 and V is TRBV27; D is unclear. This CDR3 region has 15 residues. Germline CDR1 reads MNHEY; CDR2 reads SMNVEV (reference sequence). Trimming took 0 bases from V and 5 from J, leaving 13 bases between them. CDR3 protein: CASSLSSGELYGYTF. The CDR3 DNA sequence: TGTGCCAGCAGTTTATCGTCCGGGGAATTATATGGCTACACCTTC.